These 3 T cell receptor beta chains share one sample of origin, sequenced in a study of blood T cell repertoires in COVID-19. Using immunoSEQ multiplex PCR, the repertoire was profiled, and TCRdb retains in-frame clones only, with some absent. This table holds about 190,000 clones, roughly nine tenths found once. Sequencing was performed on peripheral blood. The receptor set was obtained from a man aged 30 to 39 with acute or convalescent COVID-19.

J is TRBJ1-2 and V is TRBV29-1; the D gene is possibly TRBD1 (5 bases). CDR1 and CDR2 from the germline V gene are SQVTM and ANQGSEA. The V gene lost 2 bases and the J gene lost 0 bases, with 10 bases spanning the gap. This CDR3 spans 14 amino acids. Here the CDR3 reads CSVERDLSNYGYTF. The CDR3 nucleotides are TGCAGCGTTGAAAGGGACTTGTCTAACTATGGCTACACCTTC.

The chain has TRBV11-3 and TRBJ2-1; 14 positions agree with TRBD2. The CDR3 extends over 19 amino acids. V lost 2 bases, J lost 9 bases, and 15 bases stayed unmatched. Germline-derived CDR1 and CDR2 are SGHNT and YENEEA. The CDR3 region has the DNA TGTGCCAGCAGCTTACTTCCACCTCGACTAGCGGGAGGGGGGAGTGAGCAGTTCTTC. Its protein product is CASSLLPPRLAGGGSEQFF.

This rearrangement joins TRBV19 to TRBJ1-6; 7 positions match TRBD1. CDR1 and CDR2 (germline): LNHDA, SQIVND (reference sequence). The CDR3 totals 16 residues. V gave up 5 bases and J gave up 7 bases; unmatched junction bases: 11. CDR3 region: CASSPARDRVNSPLHF. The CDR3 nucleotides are TGTGCCAGTAGTCCCGCCCGGGACAGAGTAAATTCACCCCTCCACTTT.